This T cell receptor beta chain was captured by sequencing in a study of T-cell reconstitution after alpha-beta-depleted transplantation in children. The germline CDR1 and CDR2 sequences are MNHEY and SVGEGT. V gave up 8 bases and J gave up 2 bases; unmatched junction bases: 8. The CDR3 contains 15 residues. This sample's TCRbeta library carried unique molecular identifier barcodes. TCRdb reprocessed the PCR reads with MiXCR, giving one entry per CDR3 protein. The table lists 500,000 to 600,000 distinct CDR3 sequences, around 17% of them singletons. The J gene is TRBJ2-3, the V gene TRBV6-2 or TRBV6-3, with TRBD2 identical over 9 bases. This material consisted of PBMCs from the stem cell graft donor, taken from the stem cell graft. This receptor was taken from a human donor who donated a stem cell graft to a child with acute lymphoblastic leukemia. CDR3 region: CASGLLAGFTDTQYF. The CDR3 DNA reads as TGTGCCAGCGGACTTCTAGCGGGATTCACAGATACGCAGTATTTT.